This is a list of T cell receptor beta chains from one sample in a study of response to subunit inactivated influenza vaccine. MiXCR, run by TCRdb on the RT-PCR reads, gives a single entry per CDR3 protein. The sample yields some 800,000 distinct CDR3 sequences, around 20% seen once. Sequenced material: PBMCs from blood, taken less than 6 days after vaccination. These receptors originate from a man aged 50-60 years who received an inactivated influenza vaccine. Each CDR3 is given with its conserved first and last residue. A D gene is named only where the DNA matches it firmly. The listing skips clone size in some rows; elsewhere it reads once, few, many or a size class.

j_gene	v_gene	d_gene	abundance	CDR3nt	CDR3aa
TRBJ2-2	TRBV30	-	once	TGTGCCTGGAGTGTGGAGGGTCCCGGGGAGCTGTTTTTT	CAWSVEGPGELFF
TRBJ2-2	TRBV20-1	-	-	TGCAGTGCTAGACCTTGGCAGCTGGCCTCTGAGCTGTTTTTT	CSARPWQLASELFF
TRBJ2-1	TRBV9	-	-	TGTGCCAGCAGCTTTACCTTACAGGGGGGGATGGTCTTC	CASSFTLQGGMVF
TRBJ2-7	TRBV3-1	-	-	TGTGCCAGCAGCCAGCAGGGCAACTACGAGCAGTACTTC	CASSQQGNYEQYF
TRBJ2-1	TRBV12-3/TRBV12-4	-	-	TGTGCCAGCAGTTTAAGAGGGGGGGCGGCCCAGTTCTTC	CASSLRGGAAQFF
TRBJ2-6	TRBV6-1	-	-	TGTGCCAGCACCCAAGGCCAAGCTGGGGCCAACGTCCTGACTTTC	CASTQGQAGANVLTF
TRBJ2-4	TRBV15	-	few	TGTGCCACCAGCATGAGCATTTTAGCCAAAAACATTCAGTACTTC	CATSMSILAKNIQYF
TRBJ2-3	TRBV5-1	TRBD2	-	TGCGCCAGCAGCTTATCCGGGACTAGCGGAATTACTAGCACAGATACGCAGTATTTT	CASSLSGTSGITSTDTQYF
TRBJ1-1	TRBV27	TRBD1	-	TGTGCCAGCAGTTTGCAGGGGGCCCACACTGAAGCTTTCTTT	CASSLQGAHTEAFF
TRBJ1-2	TRBV2	TRBD1	few	TGTGCCAGCAGTACGGGACAGAACTGGCTGTCTCCCACCTTC	CASSTGQNWLSPTF
TRBJ2-7	TRBV12-3/TRBV12-4	-	few	TGTGCCAGCAACGAGGCAGGATTCTACGAGCAGTACTTC	CASNEAGFYEQYF
TRBJ2-1	TRBV5-4	TRBD2	few	TGTGCCAGCTGGAAACCGGGACTAGCGGGGGGGTACAATGAGCAGTTCTTC	CASWKPGLAGGYNEQFF
TRBJ2-1	TRBV29-1	TRBD1	few	TGCAGCGTTAATTCCCCTTATCTGGACAGGGCCTACAATGAGCAGTTCTTC	CSVNSPYLDRAYNEQFF
TRBJ2-3	TRBV6-5	-	many	TGTGCCAGCAGTTACTCCCCAAAGACTGCGGATACGCAGTATTTT	CASSYSPKTADTQYF
TRBJ2-7	TRBV10-3	-	-	TGTGCCATCAGTGAGAGGTGGCCGGGGGACGAGCAGTACTTC	CAISERWPGDEQYF
TRBJ2-5	TRBV5-1	TRBD2	many	TGTGCCAGCAGTTTGGGAGGGAAAGAGACCCAGTACTTC	CASSLGGKETQYF
TRBJ2-1	TRBV5-1	-	many	TGCGCCAGCAGCTTAGAGGGGCTGTCCTACAATGAGCAGTTCTTC	CASSLEGLSYNEQFF
TRBJ2-7	TRBV29-1	-	-	TGCAGCGTTGAAAGCCCCACTAGCCCAGAGCAGTACTTC	CSVESPTSPEQYF
TRBJ2-7	TRBV6-1	-	-	TGTGCCAGCAGTGAATCGCACGGAACCTACGAGCAGTACTTC	CASSESHGTYEQYF
TRBJ1-4	TRBV7-9	-	-	TGTGCCAGCAGCTTAGCGCGAGGGGATCGTGAAAAACTGTTTTTT	CASSLARGDREKLFF
TRBJ1-3	TRBV12-3/TRBV12-4	-	-	TGTGCCAGCAGTTCCTACAGGTCCTCTGGAAACACCATATATTTT	CASSSYRSSGNTIYF
TRBJ2-7	TRBV5-1	-	-	TGCGCCAGCAGCAGGCTACGGGAGTCCTCCTACGAGCAGTACTTC	CASSRLRESSYEQYF
TRBJ1-5	TRBV7-9	-	-	TGTGCCAGCAGCGGAACTTCGGGGGATCAGCCCCAGCATTTT	CASSGTSGDQPQHF
TRBJ1-2	TRBV7-9	-	few	TGTGCCAGCAGCCACGAGGGTGCCGAGACGGGTTTC	CASSHEGAETGF
TRBJ2-1	TRBV20-1	TRBD2	-	TGCAGTGCTTCCGGACTAGCCTCCTCGCAGTTCTTC	CSASGLASSQFF
TRBJ2-5	TRBV20-1	TRBD1	-	TGCAGTGCTAGAAGGACAGGGGGCGTGGAGACCCAGTACTTC	CSARRTGGVETQYF
TRBJ2-7	TRBV5-5	TRBD1	-	TGTGCCAGCAGCTTGGCCGGGACAGGGGGCATCGACGAGCAGTACTTC	CASSLAGTGGIDEQYF
TRBJ1-2	TRBV6-2/TRBV6-3	-	-	TGTGCCAGCAGTCCTACCGGGGGAATGAACTATGGCTACACCTTC	CASSPTGGMNYGYTF
TRBJ2-7	TRBV15	TRBD2	-	TGTGCCACCAGCAGGGGGGGGGTAGGCGAGCAGTACTTC	CATSRGGVGEQYF
TRBJ2-7	TRBV10-3	TRBD1	few	TGTGCCATCAGTGGACAGGGTGGCCTGCCCTACGAGCAGTACTTC	CAISGQGGLPYEQYF